This is a list of T cell receptor beta chains from one sample in a study of blood T cell repertoires in COVID-19. Clones were read by immunoSEQ multiplex PCR, and TCRdb kept only the in-frame ones, dropping some. The sample yields 250,000 to 300,000 clones, around four fifths seen once. Sequenced input: peripheral blood. These TCRs come from a man in his sixties who had recovered from COVID-19. CDR3s include the opening cysteine and the closing phenylalanine or tryptophan. D genes are given only for firm matches. Size is omitted from some rows. Given values are once, few, many or a class for expanded clones.

clone_size: -; d_call: TRBD2; j_call: TRBJ2-7; v_call: TRBV7-8; cdr3_aa: CASSFEGGPYEQYF; cdr3_nt: TGTGCCAGCAGCTTCGAGGGAGGGCCTTACGAGCAGTACTTC
clone_size: -; d_call: -; j_call: TRBJ1-2; v_call: TRBV3-1/TRBV3-2; cdr3_aa: CASSLRQAALGYTF; cdr3_nt: TGTGCCAGCAGCCTAAGACAGGCGGCCCTTGGCTACACCTTC
clone_size: -; d_call: TRBD2; j_call: TRBJ2-1; v_call: TRBV5-7; cdr3_aa: CASSNLGPGRAYNEQFF; cdr3_nt: TGTGCCAGCAGCAACCTTGGCCCGGGGAGGGCCTACAATGAGCAGTTCTTC
clone_size: -; d_call: -; j_call: TRBJ2-5; v_call: TRBV6-4; cdr3_aa: CASSRGAVRETQYF; cdr3_nt: TGTGCCAGCAGCCGGGGGGCAGTTAGGGAGACCCAGTACTTC
clone_size: -; d_call: -; j_call: TRBJ2-1; v_call: TRBV3-1/TRBV3-2; cdr3_aa: CASSPEGEVSSYNEQFF; cdr3_nt: TGTGCCAGCAGCCCAGAAGGCGAGGTAAGCTCCTACAATGAGCAGTTCTTC
clone_size: -; d_call: TRBD1; j_call: TRBJ1-1; v_call: TRBV18; cdr3_aa: CASSRVTGVNTEAFF; cdr3_nt: TGTGCCAGCTCACGAGTGACAGGGGTTAACACTGAAGCTTTCTTT
clone_size: -; d_call: -; j_call: TRBJ1-5; v_call: TRBV19; cdr3_aa: CASSIDWIWPQHF; cdr3_nt: TGTGCCAGTAGTATCGACTGGATATGGCCCCAGCATTTT
clone_size: -; d_call: TRBD1; j_call: TRBJ1-5; v_call: TRBV2; cdr3_aa: CASRQGSMFSNQPQHF; cdr3_nt: TGTGCCAGCAGACAGGGGTCGATGTTTAGCAATCAGCCCCAGCATTTT
clone_size: -; d_call: TRBD2; j_call: TRBJ2-7; v_call: TRBV6-6; cdr3_aa: CASLASGRAYEQYF; cdr3_nt: TGTGCCAGCCTCGCTAGCGGGAGAGCCTACGAGCAGTACTTC
clone_size: -; d_call: TRBD2; j_call: TRBJ2-2; v_call: TRBV9; cdr3_aa: CASNAGLAGRTGELFF; cdr3_nt: TGTGCCAGCAACGCTGGACTAGCGGGCCGGACCGGGGAGCTGTTTTTT
clone_size: -; d_call: TRBD1; j_call: TRBJ2-6; v_call: TRBV3-1/TRBV3-2; cdr3_aa: CASSRGTGWAGANVLTF; cdr3_nt: TGTGCCAGCAGCCGCGGGACAGGGTGGGCTGGGGCCAACGTCCTGACTTTC
clone_size: -; d_call: -; j_call: TRBJ1-2; v_call: TRBV15; cdr3_aa: CATSRVGTLYGYTF; cdr3_nt: TGTGCCACCAGCAGAGTCGGGACTCTCTATGGCTACACCTTC
clone_size: once; d_call: -; j_call: TRBJ2-7; v_call: TRBV30; cdr3_aa: CAWSKGGAGYEQYF; cdr3_nt: TGTGCCTGGAGTAAGGGGGGGGCAGGCTACGAGCAGTACTTC
clone_size: -; d_call: TRBD2; j_call: TRBJ2-5; v_call: TRBV11-2; cdr3_aa: CASSPGATSGGLRETQYF; cdr3_nt: TGTGCCAGCAGCCCCGGGGCAACTAGCGGGGGCCTCCGTGAGACCCAGTACTTC
clone_size: -; d_call: TRBD1; j_call: TRBJ1-1; v_call: TRBV5-4; cdr3_aa: CASRGGQGATEAFF; cdr3_nt: TGTGCCAGCAGGGGGGGACAGGGGGCTACTGAAGCTTTCTTT
clone_size: -; d_call: -; j_call: TRBJ1-5; v_call: TRBV24-1; cdr3_aa: CATSDGGWNQPQHF; cdr3_nt: TGTGCCACCAGTGATGGCGGCTGGAATCAGCCCCAGCATTTT
clone_size: -; d_call: TRBD1; j_call: TRBJ1-4; v_call: TRBV5-1; cdr3_aa: CASSFGINRGNEKLFF; cdr3_nt: TGCGCCAGCAGCTTCGGGATTAACAGGGGAAATGAAAAACTGTTTTTT
clone_size: -; d_call: TRBD2; j_call: TRBJ2-3; v_call: TRBV2; cdr3_aa: CASSEARLAGGADTQYF; cdr3_nt: TGTGCCAGCAGTGAAGCTCGCCTAGCGGGAGGGGCAGATACGCAGTATTTT
clone_size: -; d_call: -; j_call: TRBJ1-1; v_call: TRBV29-1; cdr3_aa: CSVEDGRGPGTEAFF; cdr3_nt: TGCAGCGTTGAAGATGGTCGGGGTCCTGGTACTGAAGCTTTCTTT
clone_size: -; d_call: TRBD1; j_call: TRBJ1-4; v_call: TRBV18; cdr3_aa: CASSPLRDSTNEKLFF; cdr3_nt: TGTGCCAGCTCACCTCTCCGGGACAGTACTAATGAAAAACTGTTTTTT